This T cell receptor beta chain was recorded in a study of cytomegalovirus exposure and HLA in healthy donors. Germline V gene data show CDR1 as MNHEY and CDR2 as SMNVEV (reference sequence). The CDR3 consists of 17 residues. Between the trimmed V and J ends, which lost 6 bases and 7 bases, there was a span of 25 bases. As for this clone: What it binds is not known.

Study results and caveats: The listing of some 170 TCR beta chains classed them as cytomegalovirus-associated.

Researchers ran the PCR with 60 Vbeta and 13 Jbeta primers. The data were produced by immunoSEQ multiplex PCR, yet TCRdb's version contains in-frame clones alone and is incomplete. The table records about 150,000 clones, more than 75% of them present only once. J is TRBJ2-1 and V is TRBV27; D call uncertain. Material: PBMCs. The sequence was collected from a young woman in good health and CMV-seronegative. The CDR3 region has the DNA TGTGCCAGCAGCCCTAACGTGAAGAGGTGGGTTGGGAATGAGCAGTTCTTC. Translated: CASSPNVKRWVGNEQFF.